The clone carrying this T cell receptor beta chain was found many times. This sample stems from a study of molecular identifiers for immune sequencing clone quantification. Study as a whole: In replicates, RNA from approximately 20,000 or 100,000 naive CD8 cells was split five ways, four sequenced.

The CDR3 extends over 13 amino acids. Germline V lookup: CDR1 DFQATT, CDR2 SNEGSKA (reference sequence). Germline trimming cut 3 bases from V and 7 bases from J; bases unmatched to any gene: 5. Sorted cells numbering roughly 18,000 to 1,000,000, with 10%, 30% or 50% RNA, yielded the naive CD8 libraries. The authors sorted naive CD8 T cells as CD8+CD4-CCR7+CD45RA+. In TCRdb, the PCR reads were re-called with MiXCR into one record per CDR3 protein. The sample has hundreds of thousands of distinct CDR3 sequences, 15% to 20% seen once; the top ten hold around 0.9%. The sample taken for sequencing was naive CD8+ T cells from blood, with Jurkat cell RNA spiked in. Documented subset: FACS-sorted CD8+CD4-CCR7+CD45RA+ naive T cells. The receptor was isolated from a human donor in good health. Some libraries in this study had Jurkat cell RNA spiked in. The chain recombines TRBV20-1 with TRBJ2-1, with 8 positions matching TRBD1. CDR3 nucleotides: TGCAGTGCTAGGTTTCAGGGGGCGAATGAGCAGTTCTTC. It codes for CSARFQGANEQFF.